Following are 13 T cell receptor beta chains from one sample sequenced in a study of beta chain features in type 1 diabetes. Study findings and constraints: TCRB CDR3 length was moderately but significantly reduced in all four CD4+ subsets of Type 1 diabetes patients.

The antigens of these receptors remain unknown. Expressed TCRB transcripts got sequenced, as all isolated RNA was reverse transcribed. Data came from immunoSEQ multiplex PCR; TCRdb stores just in-frame clones and leaves some out. The data contain about 650,000 clones, over 10% of them singletons. The sample consisted of naive CD4+ T cells from blood. These receptors originate from a man between 25 and 39 years old with type 1 diabetes.

The rearrangement links TRBV11-2 to TRBJ2-1; D is ambiguous. Trimming removed 3 bases at V and 3 bases at J, with 12 bases between. CDR1 is SGHAT, CDR2 FQNNGV, per germline. The CDR3 totals 15 residues. The CDR3 region is CASSLERQNYNEQFF. Written as DNA, the CDR3 is TGTGCCAGCAGCTTGGAAAGGCAAAACTACAATGAGCAGTTCTTC.

This clone was observed a handful of times. CDR3 amino acids: CASSQRLNTGELFF. The CDR3 nucleotides are TGCGCCAGCAGCCAAAGACTGAACACCGGGGAGCTGTTTTTT. The V gene is TRBV4-3, the J gene TRBJ2-2; D remains unclear. The germline V and J ends were trimmed by 2 bases and 1 base, with 5 bases remaining between them. Germline CDR1 and CDR2: LGHNA and YSLEER. The CDR3 runs to 14 residues.

This clone showed up just a few times. The CDR3 region has the DNA TGTGCCAGCTCACCCCTGACAGGGGTGAACACTGAAGCTTTCTTT. Amino acids: CASSPLTGVNTEAFF. The rearrangement joins TRBV18 to TRBJ1-1; TRBD1 aligns across 8 bases. Germline CDR1 and CDR2: KGHSH and LQKENI. With 3 bases clipped from V and 0 bases from J, the junction kept 3 bases outside the gene matches. The CDR3 is 15 amino acids. The whole variable domain, remainder taken from reference TRBV18 and TRBJ1-1, is NAGVMQNPRHLVRRRGQEARLRCSPMKGHSHVYWYRQLPEEGLKFMVYLQKENIIDESGMPKERFSAEFPKEGPSILRIQQVVRGDSAAYFCASSPLTGVNTEAFFGQGTRLTVV.

This clone was counted only a few times. V gene TRBV11-2 combines with J gene TRBJ2-5; TRBD2 matches 7 bases. Per germline, CDR1 SGHAT and CDR2 FQNNGV. This CDR3 is 14 amino acids long. The trim removed 3 bases at V and 4 bases at J, leaving 5 bases unmatched. The CDR3 DNA sequence: TGTGCCAGCAGCTTTCCGAGCGGGACAGAGACCCAGTACTTC. Translated, it gives CASSFPSGTETQYF.

The chain is built from TRBV2 and TRBJ2-5; D is unresolved. Between the trimmed V and J ends, which lost 0 bases and 5 bases, there was a span of 13 bases. The CDR3 length is 15 residues. CDR1 and CDR2 (germline): SNHLY, FYNNEI. The CDR3 protein is CASSEAETNRETQYF. The CDR3 region has the DNA TGTGCCAGCAGTGAAGCTGAAACTAATCGGGAGACCCAGTACTTC. The full variable domain, completed using reference TRBV2 and TRBJ2-5, is EPEVTQTPSHQVTQMGQEVILRCVPISNHLYFYWYRQILGQKVEFLVSFYNNEISEKSEIFDDQFSVERPDGSNFTLKIRSTKLEDSAMYFCASSEAETNRETQYFGPGTRLLVL.

The genes are TRBV5-1 and TRBJ2-3; D possibly uses TRBD1 or TRBD2 (5 bases each). CDR1 and CDR2 (germline): SGHRS, YFSETQ. This CDR3 is 13 amino acids long. V dropped 4 bases and J dropped 0 bases, with 6 bases sitting between them. Here the CDR3 DNA reads TGCGCCAGCAGCGGGGACAGCACAGATACGCAGTATTTT. The encoded protein is CASSGDSTDTQYF.

The rearrangement links TRBV5-1 to TRBJ2-7, with 9 bases aligning to TRBD2. J gave up 2 bases and V 2 bases, and 8 bases lay outside the gene matches. The CDR3 runs to 16 residues. Germline V CDR1 and CDR2: SGHRS, YFSETQ. The CDR3 DNA is TGCGCCAGCAGCTTAATTGAGCGGGGGGCCACCTACGAGCAGTACTTC. Its translation is CASSLIERGATYEQYF.

The chain employs TRBV27 and TRBJ1-5, with no clear D. The germline V gene encodes CDR1 MNHEY and CDR2 SMNVEV (reference sequence). This CDR3 comprises 14 residues. V lost 2 bases, J lost 3 bases, and 8 bases lay in between. The DNA for the CDR3 is TGTGCCAGCAGTTTAAGGTTAACCAATCAGCCCCAGCATTTT. Protein product: CASSLRLTNQPQHF.

This chain connects TRBV6-5 to TRBJ1-2; D might be TRBD1 (6 bases). This CDR3 region has 13 residues. V gave up 6 bases and J gave up 8 bases, with 16 bases separating them. Germline V gives CDR1 MNHEY, CDR2 SVGAGI. Here the CDR3 DNA reads TGTGCCAGCAGGCGACAGGACCGGGAAGGCTACACCTTC. It yields the protein CASRRQDREGYTF.

A few counts support this clone. V gene TRBV27 combines with J gene TRBJ2-1; 8 bases fit TRBD2. Trimming at V came to 8 bases and at J to 5 bases, leaving 8 bases not matched to a gene. The V gene's germline CDR1 is MNHEY and CDR2 SMNVEV (reference sequence). The CDR3 has 14 amino acids. Here the CDR3 DNA reads TGTGCCAGCGGCGGGACTAGGTCGCACAATGAGCAGTTCTTC. As protein: CASGGTRSHNEQFF.

The sample holds a few counts of this clone. The chain links TRBV19 to TRBJ2-1; 12 bases align to TRBD2. CDR3 length: 15 amino acids. With V trimmed by 5 bases and J by 5 bases, 4 bases remained unmatched. The germline V gene encodes CDR1 LNHDA and CDR2 SQIVND (reference sequence). CDR3 in DNA: TGTGCCAGTAGTCCCCGGACTAGCGGGGACAATGAGCAGTTCTTC. Its protein product is CASSPRTSGDNEQFF.

J is TRBJ2-5 and V is TRBV2; D unresolved. This CDR3 is 14 amino acids long. V lost 1 base and J 2 bases, leaving 8 bases between the germline ends. Germline V gene data show CDR1 as SNHLY and CDR2 as FYNNEI. The DNA for the CDR3 is TGTGCCAGCAGTGAAGGAACGGGTCAAGAGACCCAGTACTTC. Translation: CASSEGTGQETQYF.

This chain links TRBV4-3 with TRBJ2-1; D is uncertain. The CDR3 consists of 12 residues. V was pared by 3 bases and J by 7 bases, with 7 bases between. Germline V lookup: CDR1 LGHNA, CDR2 YSLEER. The CDR3 region is CASSQDRNEQFF. The CDR3 bases are TGCGCCAGCAGCCAGGATAGAAATGAGCAGTTCTTC.